The 23 T cell receptor beta chains given below trace back to one sample, sequenced in a study of CD8 T cells in ankylosing spondylitis listed by TCRdb under 2017. Library generation was performed with 5' RACE. Sequenced using an Illumina HiSeq 2500. TCRdb trimmed the raw reads at Q25, called clones with MiXCR and kept productive beta chains. A single entry per CDR3 protein holds the most common genes and DNA from its merged rows. Here the sample has under 300,000 distinct CDR3 sequences; roughly a tenth occur a single time. The ten top clones hold 2% to 3% of the sample. Sequencing used blood, either unsorted or a sorted T cell fraction (not recorded which). These TCRs come from a male donor with ankylosing spondylitis or in good health (not recorded which).

This clonotype has at least ten counts. The J gene is TRBJ2-7, the V gene TRBV20-1; TRBD2 aligns across 7 bases. This CDR3 comprises 14 residues. V lost 0 bases, J lost 2 bases, and 4 bases stayed unmatched. Per the germline V gene, CDR1 is DFQATT and CDR2 is SNEGSKA (reference sequence). This CDR3 reads CSARDGGLTYEQYF. Here the CDR3 DNA reads TGCAGTGCTAGAGACGGGGGGTTAACCTACGAGCAGTACTTC.

This clonotype was observed a few times. V gene TRBV18 combines with J gene TRBJ1-1; D call uncertain. This CDR3 comprises 15 residues. V was cut by 2 bases and J by 1 base, with 11 bases left in between. Germline CDR1 is KGHSH and CDR2 is LQKENI. This CDR3 is CASSPSVLGNTEAFF. The CDR3 nucleotides are TGTGCCAGCTCACCAAGTGTGTTAGGGAACACTGAAGCTTTCTTT.

This rearrangement joins TRBV5-1 to TRBJ2-5; D remains unclear. Trimming took off 0 bases at V and 5 bases at J, with 8 bases between the two ends. This CDR3 comprises 13 residues. CDR1 SGHRS and CDR2 YFSETQ come from the germline V gene. In DNA form, the CDR3 reads TGCGCCAGCAGCTTGGACCAACGGGAGACCCAGTACTTC. The encoded protein is CASSLDQRETQYF.

In its sample, this clonotype was seen many times. V usage is TRBV10-2 and J usage is TRBJ2-7, with TRBD1 identical over 7 bases. The CDR3 is made up of 14 amino acids. CDR1 is WSHSY and CDR2 is SAAADI in the germline V gene. V lost 7 bases to trimming and J lost 3 bases; unmatched junction nucleotides: 9. The CDR3 bases are TGCGCCAGCACCCAAACCCGGGACAGCTACGAGCAGTACTTC. This translates into CASTQTRDSYEQYF.

In this sample, this clonotype turned up many times. The chain has TRBV21-1 and TRBJ2-1. TRBV21-1 is a pseudogene. This CDR3 is 15 amino acids long. The DNA of the CDR3 is TGTGCCAGCACCCTACTCTCCGGCCGACCAGTCGAGCAGTTCTTC. As protein: CASTLLSGRPVEQFF.

At least ten counts were recorded for this clonotype. The J gene is TRBJ2-1, the V gene TRBV7-2, with 9 bases identical to TRBD1. This CDR3 region has 13 residues. V trimming: 5 bases; J trimming: 9 bases; junction bases outside the gene matches: 5. Germline loops: CDR1 SGHTA, CDR2 FQGNSA. The CDR3 reads CASSLQGAGEQFF. CDR3 coding DNA: TGTGCCAGCAGCCTACAGGGGGCGGGTGAGCAGTTCTTC.

This clonotype was observed at least ten times. The chain carries TRBV11-2 and TRBJ2-5; D remains ambiguous. CDR1 and CDR2 from the germline V gene are SGHAT and FQNNGV. This CDR3 is built from 14 residues. V dropped 1 base and J dropped 0 bases, with 6 bases sitting between them. The DNA of the CDR3 is TGTGCCAGCAGCTTAGGATCTAACCAAGAGACCCAGTACTTC. This gives the protein CASSLGSNQETQYF.

This clonotype was counted ten times or more. The chain carries TRBV5-1 and TRBJ2-7, with a possible D match to TRBD1 (6 bases). The germline V gene has CDR1 SGHRS and CDR2 YFSETQ. The CDR3 has 12 amino acids. V lost 7 bases and J 1 base, leaving 9 bases between the germline ends. CDR3 coding DNA: TGCGCCAGCCGCGGACAGTCCTACGAGCAGTACTTC. Its protein product is CASRGQSYEQYF.

This clonotype turned up a few times. This rearrangement joins TRBV5-6 to TRBJ2-5, with D perhaps matching TRBD2 (5 bases). Between the trimmed V and J ends, which lost 1 base and 1 base, there was a span of 11 bases. The CDR3 has 15 residues. Germline V gene data show CDR1 as SGHDT and CDR2 as YYEEEE. In nucleotides, the CDR3 is TGTGCCAGCAGCTTGCGGGGTTTAAGCCAAGAGACCCAGTACTTC. Amino acid sequence: CASSLRGLSQETQYF.

This clonotype was recorded at least ten times. The gene calls are TRBV20-1 and TRBJ2-3; D ambiguous. Trimming left V 0 bases short and J 8 bases short, with 12 bases between. The CDR3 totals 13 residues. Germline values: CDR1 DFQATT, CDR2 SNEGSKA (reference sequence). The CDR3 sequence: CSARESGLPTQYF. CDR3 nucleotides: TGCAGTGCTAGAGAGAGTGGCCTACCTACGCAGTATTTT.

This rearrangement joins TRBV29-1 to TRBJ2-3, with 12 bases matching TRBD2. The CDR3 runs 15 residues. With 6 bases clipped from V and 4 bases from J, the junction kept 8 bases outside the gene matches. Germline loops: CDR1 SQVTM, CDR2 ANQGSEA. The CDR3 DNA is TGCAGCGTCGGACTAGCGGGATTAGGAGCAGATACGCAGTATTTT. This codes for CSVGLAGLGADTQYF.

In this sample, this clonotype turned up many times. This chain joins TRBV7-9 and TRBJ2-7; the D gene is possibly TRBD2 (6 bases). Germline assignment: CDR1 SEHNR and CDR2 FQNEAQ (reference sequence). The V end lost 4 bases, the J end lost 0 bases, and 16 bases lay between the germline ends. The CDR3 is 16 residues long. The CDR3 coding sequence is TGTGCCAGCAGCTCGACGCGGGGCGCCTACTCCTACGAGCAGTACTTC. This gives the protein CASSSTRGAYSYEQYF. Based on the CDR3 plus reference TRBV7-9 and TRBJ2-7, the full variable domain is DTGVSQNPRHKITKRGQNVTFRCDPISEHNRLYWYRQTLGQGPEFLTYFQNEAQLEKSRLLSDRFSAERPKGSFSTLEIQRTEQGDSAMYLCASSSTRGAYSYEQYFGPGTRLTVT.

This clonotype was counted ten times or more. The chain is built from TRBV30 and TRBJ1-1; 9 positions agree with TRBD1. CDR1 is GTSNPN, CDR2 SVGIG, per germline (reference sequence). The CDR3 loop spans 17 amino acids. V dropped 0 bases and J dropped 0; count of bases not matched to a gene: 8. The CDR3 DNA is TGTGCCTGGAGTGTAAGGGGGACAGGGAGGTTGAACACTGAAGCTTTCTTT. Encoded protein: CAWSVRGTGRLNTEAFF.

Ten or more counts support this clonotype. The rearrangement uses TRBV15 and TRBJ1-2; no reliable D call. The CDR3 has 16 residues. Germline loops: CDR1 LNHNV, CDR2 YYDKDF (reference sequence). The ends were cut back, 0 bases at V and 0 bases at J, with 11 bases in the middle. The CDR3 sequence is CATSRDLELTNYGYTF. The CDR3 nucleotides read TGTGCCACCAGCAGAGATCTAGAATTAACTAACTATGGCTACACCTTC.

Only a few counts were recorded for this clonotype. This rearrangement joins TRBV5-4 to TRBJ2-1; D gene ambiguous. The germline V gene encodes CDR1 SGHNT and CDR2 YYREEE (reference sequence). The CDR3 consists of 13 residues. V dropped 4 bases and J dropped 7 bases, with 12 bases sitting between them. The CDR3 region has the DNA TGTGCCAGCAGCCCGGACCAACGAAATGAGCAGTTCTTC. Its translation: CASSPDQRNEQFF.

This clonotype occurred many times. This CDR3 reads CASSWTSGTNEQFF. The CDR3 region has the DNA TGCGCCAGCAGCTGGACTAGCGGTACCAATGAGCAGTTCTTC. The rearrangement links TRBV5-1 to TRBJ2-1; TRBD2 agrees at 10 bases. The CDR3 covers 14 residues. Germline V CDR1 and CDR2: SGHRS, YFSETQ. Trimming at V came to 3 bases and at J to 6 bases, leaving 3 bases not matched to a gene.

This clonotype was counted only a few times. The V gene is TRBV18, the J gene TRBJ1-3; no clear D. V was pared by 2 bases and J by 2 bases, with 7 bases between. Germline-derived CDR1 and CDR2 are KGHSH and LQKENI. The CDR3 sequence is 14 residues long. The CDR3 reads CASSPSRTGNTIYF. CDR3 in DNA: TGTGCCAGCTCACCATCCAGGACTGGAAACACCATATATTTT.

This clonotype has only one observation. The V call is TRBV18, the J call TRBJ2-5; possibly TRBD1 or TRBD2 for D (5 bases each). This CDR3 region has 11 residues. V lost 8 bases, J lost 7 bases, and 11 bases lay in between. The germline V gene has CDR1 KGHSH and CDR2 LQKENI. The CDR3 bases are TGTGCCAGCAGCAATGGGGGGACCCAGTACTTC. This gives the protein CASSNGGTQYF.

The chain is built from TRBV6-1 and TRBJ1-6, with D perhaps matching TRBD1 (6 bases). The CDR3 consists of 17 residues. Germline V CDR1 and CDR2: MNHNS, SASEGT. Trimming took 5 bases from V and 6 from J, leaving 20 bases between them. CDR3 amino acids: CASSQPSERGSNSPLHF. The CDR3 DNA follows: TGTGCCAGCAGTCAGCCCTCCGAGAGGGGGAGTAATTCACCCCTCCACTTT.

This clonotype was seen repeatedly, ten times or more. The V and J genes are TRBV29-1 and TRBJ2-3, with D uncertain. The CDR3 spans 12 residues. Trimming cost V 4 bases and J 0 bases, with 5 bases left between them. From germline, CDR1 is SQVTM and CDR2 ANQGSEA. The CDR3 sequence: CSVGASTDTQYF. The CDR3 coding sequence is TGCAGCGTTGGTGCTAGCACAGATACGCAGTATTTT.

This chain uses TRBV19 with TRBJ1-6; D is perhaps TRBD1 (5 bases). The CDR3 extends over 13 amino acids. Germline V lookup: CDR1 LNHDA, CDR2 SQIVND (reference sequence). V was pared by 4 bases and J by 10 bases, with 11 bases between. In nucleotides, the CDR3 is TGTGCCAGTAGTAGGCAGGGCGAGTCACCCCTCCACTTT. Amino acids: CASSRQGESPLHF.

This clonotype was seen ten or more times. The chain recombines TRBV5-1 with TRBJ2-1; D is ambiguous. The CDR3 totals 13 residues. Germline assignment: CDR1 SGHRS and CDR2 YFSETQ. V lost 4 bases, J lost 8 bases, and 13 bases lay in between. The CDR3 loop reads CASSRGGPDEQFF. The CDR3 coding sequence is TGCGCCAGCAGCCGAGGCGGACCGGATGAGCAGTTCTTC.

In this sample, this clonotype turned up many times. The chain has TRBV19 and TRBJ2-5; 8 bases line up with TRBD1. J gave up 0 bases and V 1 base, and 7 bases lay outside the gene matches. The CDR3 runs to 17 residues. Germline CDR1 and CDR2: LNHDA and SQIVND (reference sequence). The CDR3 loop reads CASSIGGTGSYQETQYF. CDR3 DNA: TGTGCCAGTAGTATAGGTGGGACAGGTTCGTACCAAGAGACCCAGTACTTC.